A single sample gave rise to the 30 T cell receptor beta chains below, sequenced in a study of T cells in Graves' hyperthyroidism and ophthalmopathy. TCR beta CDR3 regions were amplified from RNA. The study used the HTBI primer set for a first-round RT-PCR of the TCR CDR3. In TCRdb, the multiplex PCR reads were re-called with MiXCR into one record per CDR3 protein. Here the sample spans 500,000 to 600,000 distinct CDR3 sequences, 16% being singletons. The sample comprised blood. Every receptor here comes from a woman between 18 and 30 years old with Graves' hyperthyroidism.

V is TRBV29-1 and J is TRBJ1-2; D is ambiguous. With 2 bases removed from V and 5 bases from J, the gap between germline ends came to 9 bases. The V gene's germline CDR1 is SQVTM and CDR2 ANQGSEA. The CDR3 sequence is 12 residues long. In DNA form, the CDR3 reads TGCAGCGTTGAAACAGACCCTTATGGCTACACCTTC. This translates into CSVETDPYGYTF. Together with reference TRBV29-1 and TRBJ1-2, the CDR3 gives the full variable domain: SAVISQKPSRDICQRGTSLTIQCQVDSQVTMMFWYRQQPGQSLTLIATANQGSEATYESGFVIDKFPISRPNLTFSTLTVSNMSPEDSSIYLCSVETDPYGYTFGSGTRLTVV.

This clonotype was recorded many times. The CDR3 nucleotides are TGTGCCAGCACCGGGGCGGGGGCAGAGACCCAGTACTTC. Amino acid sequence: CASTGAGAETQYF. The rearrangement joins TRBV2 to TRBJ2-5; D is perhaps TRBD2 (7 bases). The CDR3 consists of 13 residues. V lost 7 bases and J lost 4, with 13 bases in between. Germline CDR1 is SNHLY and CDR2 is FYNNEI.

The chain is built from TRBV3-1 and TRBJ2-1, with D unclear. The CDR3 spans 12 residues. V was clipped by 5 bases and J by 7 bases, with 9 bases between them. Germline V gene sequence: CDR1 LGHDT, CDR2 YNNKEL (reference sequence). The CDR3 protein is CASSFYTNEQFF. Written as DNA, the CDR3 is TGTGCCAGCAGCTTTTACACGAATGAGCAGTTCTTC.

This clonotype was counted at least ten times. The genes are TRBV20-1 and TRBJ1-5; the D gene is possibly TRBD1 (5 bases). Germline CDR1 and CDR2: DFQATT and SNEGSKA (reference sequence). Trimming stripped 5 bases from V and 0 bases from J, with 11 bases between. The CDR3 spans 14 residues. CDR3 protein: CSAQGVYSNQPQHF. The CDR3 region has the DNA TGCAGTGCTCAGGGAGTATATAGCAATCAGCCCCAGCATTTT.

This clonotype was seen ten or more times. The chain joins TRBV6-2 or TRBV6-3 to TRBJ2-7, with TRBD1 matching 8 bases. V shed 2 bases and J 6 bases; nucleotides not matched to a gene: 6. The CDR3 runs 14 residues. Germline V gives CDR1 MNHEY, CDR2 SVGEGT. CDR3 sequence: CASSYGQGASEQYF. CDR3 bases: TGTGCCAGCAGTTACGGGCAGGGGGCCAGCGAGCAGTACTTC.

This clonotype was seen at least ten times. The V call is TRBV3-1, the J call TRBJ2-7; 8 bases align to TRBD1. The CDR3 spans 16 residues. Germline V lookup: CDR1 LGHDT, CDR2 YNNKEL (reference sequence). Unmatched junction bases numbered 5, after V lost 0 bases and J lost 1 base. Here the CDR3 reads CASSQDWGTGSYEQYF. CDR3 DNA sequence: TGTGCCAGCAGCCAAGATTGGGGGACAGGATCCTACGAGCAGTACTTC.

This clonotype was detected only a few times. Germline is not matched at one junction end, which may reflect a read error. V is TRBV20-1 and J is TRBJ2-2; maybe TRBD2 (5 bases). Per the germline V gene, CDR1 is DFQATT and CDR2 is SNEGSKA (reference sequence). The CDR3 is 14 residues long. The CDR3 is CSAGTLANTGELFF. The CDR3 DNA follows: TGCAGTGCGGGAACTTTAGCCAACACCGGGGAGTTGTTTTTT.

The table lists this clonotype with many counts. The J gene is TRBJ2-3, the V gene TRBV12-3 or TRBV12-4; TRBD2 matches at 7 bases. The CDR3 runs 14 residues. The V gene end was trimmed by 6 bases and the J gene end by 2 bases; junction bases not matched to a gene: 5. The CDR3, as DNA: TGTGCCAGCAGGATGGGACTACACACAGATACGCAGTATTTT. It encodes CASRMGLHTDTQYF.

This clonotype showed up many times. The V call is TRBV12-3 or TRBV12-4, the J call TRBJ1-2; D is perhaps TRBD1 (5 bases). Trimming took 6 bases from V and 4 from J, leaving 18 bases between them. CDR3 length: 15 residues. The CDR3 sequence: CASSVGRVKGYGYTF. The CDR3 DNA reads as TGTGCCAGCAGCGTCGGCAGGGTAAAGGGCTATGGCTACACCTTC.

Many counts were recorded for this clonotype. The J gene is TRBJ1-2, the V gene TRBV30; D not certain. Germline V gene data show CDR1 as GTSNPN and CDR2 as SVGIG (reference sequence). The V end was cut by 3 bases, the J end by 3 bases, with 5 bases between. The CDR3 covers 11 residues. The CDR3 sequence: CAWSGDYGYTF. In DNA form, the CDR3 reads TGTGCCTGGAGCGGAGACTATGGCTACACCTTC.

This clonotype was seen a handful of times. The chain is built from TRBV2 and TRBJ2-1; 7 nucleotides agree with TRBD2. Unmatched junction bases numbered 6, after V lost 2 bases and J lost 5 bases. This CDR3 region has 15 residues. Germline CDR1 and CDR2: SNHLY and FYNNEI. CDR3 in amino acids: CASSEFRGEHNEQFF. The CDR3 bases are TGTGCCAGCAGTGAATTCCGGGGGGAGCACAATGAGCAGTTCTTC.

The rearrangement joins TRBV29-1 to TRBJ2-3, with 7 bases that match TRBD2. Per germline, CDR1 SQVTM and CDR2 ANQGSEA. Trimming at V came to 6 bases and at J to 3 bases, leaving 6 bases not matched to a gene. The CDR3 is 13 residues long. CDR3 protein: CSVRAGSTDTQYF. For the CDR3, the DNA is TGCAGCGTGAGAGCGGGATCAACAGATACGCAGTATTTT.

There are many counts of this clonotype. V is TRBV5-6 and J is TRBJ1-2; 9 bases line up with TRBD1. V trimming: 4 bases; J trimming: 4 bases; junction bases outside the gene matches: 2. Germline CDR1 and CDR2: SGHDT and YYEEEE. CDR3 length: 13 residues. The CDR3 coding sequence is TGTGCCAGCAGCGACAGGGGGTTCTATGGCTACACCTTC. Residues: CASSDRGFYGYTF.

This clonotype occurred many times. The rearrangement links TRBV2 to TRBJ1-5; D is ambiguous. V gave up 6 bases and J gave up 3 bases, with 9 bases separating them. Germline assignment: CDR1 SNHLY and CDR2 FYNNEI. This CDR3 region has 13 residues. CDR3 loop: CASSADLNQPQHF. The CDR3 DNA reads TGTGCCAGCAGCGCAGACCTCAATCAGCCCCAGCATTTT.

Ten or more counts support this clonotype. V usage is TRBV3-1 and J usage is TRBJ2-1; the D gene could be TRBD1 or TRBD2 (5 bases each). Germline assignment: CDR1 LGHDT and CDR2 YNNKEL (reference sequence). Trimming took off 8 bases at V and 4 bases at J, with 15 bases between the two ends. CDR3 length: 14 amino acids. CDR3 sequence: CASGGPDPYNEQFF. The CDR3 DNA reads as TGTGCCAGCGGGGGACCGGATCCGTACAATGAGCAGTTCTTC.

The chain is built from TRBV2 and TRBJ2-7, with D unresolved. The CDR3 runs to 13 residues. Looked up from germline, CDR1 is SNHLY and CDR2 is FYNNEI. The V gene lost 4 bases and the J gene lost 1 base, with 8 bases spanning the gap. The DNA for the CDR3 is TGTGCCAGCAGTGCTCGGATATCCTACGAGCAGTACTTC. Protein product: CASSARISYEQYF.

The CDR3 loop is CSAYRDRETQYF. The CDR3 nucleotides read TGCAGTGCTTACCGGGACAGAGAGACCCAGTACTTC. The V and J genes are TRBV20-1 and TRBJ2-5; 7 positions agree with TRBD1. CDR3 length: 12 residues. The V gene's germline CDR1 is DFQATT and CDR2 SNEGSKA (reference sequence). V lost 5 bases, J lost 4 bases, and 4 bases stayed unmatched.

The sample holds many counts of this clonotype. The gene calls are TRBV20-1 and TRBJ2-3; TRBD2 matches at 12 bases. Germline CDR1 reads DFQATT; CDR2 reads SNEGSKA (reference sequence). The junction had 7 bases not matched to a gene; V was cut back by 6 bases and J by 0 bases. The CDR3 consists of 16 residues. The CDR3 nucleotides read TGCAGTGCGTCTAGCGGGGGGGGCCTCAGCACAGATACGCAGTATTTT. This translates into CSASSGGGLSTDTQYF.

This clonotype was found many times. The chain couples TRBV20-1 to TRBJ2-1; D not certain. Deletions cut 1 base from V and 4 bases from J, with 11 bases between. The CDR3 has 14 amino acids. Germline-derived CDR1 and CDR2 are DFQATT and SNEGSKA (reference sequence). The CDR3 DNA sequence: TGCAGTGCTAGAGGAGCGAAGGGTTACAATGAGCAGTTCTTC. Translation gives CSARGAKGYNEQFF.

This clonotype was observed a handful of times. This chain uses TRBV28 with TRBJ2-5, with 8 bases matching TRBD1. Trimming removed 4 bases from V and 4 bases from J; junction bases left unmatched: 5. CDR3 size: 14 residues. Germline assignment: CDR1 MDHEN and CDR2 SYDVKM. The CDR3 DNA reads as TGTGCCAGCAGTTCGGGACAGGCGGGAGAGACCCAGTACTTC. Translating it yields CASSSGQAGETQYF.

V is TRBV13 and J is TRBJ1-2; 10 nucleotides match TRBD1. Trimming removed 5 bases from V and 6 bases from J; junction bases left unmatched: 6. The CDR3 consists of 14 residues. CDR1 and CDR2 from the germline V gene are PRHDT and FYEKMQ (reference sequence). CDR3 in amino acids: CASSTRQGADGYTF. DNA for the CDR3: TGTGCCAGCAGCACCCGACAGGGGGCAGATGGCTACACCTTC. The entire variable domain, with the rest obtained from reference TRBV13 and TRBJ1-2, is as follows: AAGVIQSPRHLIKEKRETATLKCYPIPRHDTVYWYQQGPGQDPQFLISFYEKMQSDKGSIPDRFSAQQFSDYHSELNMSSLELGDSALYFCASSTRQGADGYTFGSGTRLTVV.

The rearrangement links TRBV18 to TRBJ2-1; 11 bases are a match to TRBD2. J lost 3 bases, V lost 2 bases, and 12 bases had no gene match. This CDR3 has 19 amino acids. CDR1 is KGHSH and CDR2 is LQKENI in the germline V gene. The CDR3 bases are TGTGCCAGCTCACCATTTCTAGCGGGAGGTTTAGGGGACTACAATGAGCAGTTCTTC. Its protein is CASSPFLAGGLGDYNEQFF.

This clonotype was counted a few times. V gene TRBV19 combines with J gene TRBJ1-6; D unresolved. V was pared by 8 bases and J by 9 bases, with 14 bases between. From germline, CDR1 is LNHDA and CDR2 SQIVND (reference sequence). The CDR3 has 13 amino acids. This chain's CDR3 is CASLEDASSPLHF. Written as DNA, the CDR3 is TGTGCCAGTCTTGAGGACGCTAGTTCACCCCTCCACTTT.

This sequence joins TRBV12-3 or TRBV12-4 and TRBJ1-6; D is ambiguous. The CDR3 loop spans 17 amino acids. Trimming took off 8 bases at V and 7 bases at J, with 24 bases between the two ends. CDR3 coding DNA: TGTGCCAGCTTATATCCCCCCCCGGCCTCGCAAAATTCACCCCTCCACTTT. It is translated as CASLYPPPASQNSPLHF.

This clonotype has at least ten counts. CDR3 residues: CSVDQAALVRDEQFF. The CDR3, as DNA: TGCAGCGTTGACCAGGCCGCTTTAGTTAGGGATGAGCAGTTCTTC. This chain uses TRBV29-1 with TRBJ2-1; D is undetermined. This CDR3 is built from 15 residues. CDR1 is SQVTM and CDR2 is ANQGSEA in the germline V gene. Between the trimmed V and J ends, which lost 3 bases and 8 bases, there was a span of 20 bases.

This clonotype was counted ten times or more. The chain couples TRBV5-1 to TRBJ2-7; a possible D gene is TRBD2 (5 bases). The CDR3 covers 13 residues. V was cut by 0 bases and J by 7 bases, with 11 bases left in between. Germline loops: CDR1 SGHRS, CDR2 YFSETQ. The CDR3 bases are TGCGCCAGCAGCTTGGCCGAGGGATGGGAGCAGTACTTC. Its protein is CASSLAEGWEQYF.

A few counts support this clonotype. The genes are TRBV6-6 and TRBJ2-7; 9 bases line up with TRBD1. This CDR3 is 18 amino acids long. Trimming at V came to 4 bases and at J to 3 bases, leaving 16 bases not matched to a gene. Germline lookup yields CDR1 MNHNY and CDR2 SVGAGI (reference sequence). CDR3 in DNA: TGTGCCAGCAGTTCTATCATCGCCGGCCCGGGACAGGGCTACGAGCAGTACTTC. The encoded protein is CASSSIIAGPGQGYEQYF.

The table lists this clonotype with a few counts. The rearrangement joins TRBV27 to TRBJ1-2; no clear D. CDR3 length: 16 residues. The germline V gene has CDR1 MNHEY and CDR2 SMNVEV (reference sequence). V was shortened by 6 bases and J by 3 bases, with 20 bases between the two germline ends. CDR3 protein: CASRTIAQVGHYGYTF. The CDR3 nucleotides read TGTGCCAGCAGAACTATTGCCCAAGTTGGCCACTATGGCTACACCTTC.

This clonotype was detected a few times. The rearrangement links TRBV27 to TRBJ2-2, with 9 bases lining up with TRBD2. The CDR3 is 17 amino acids. V was pared by 5 bases and J by 0 bases, with 7 bases of the junction left unmatched. Germline loops: CDR1 MNHEY, CDR2 SMNVEV (reference sequence). The CDR3 loop is CASSPGLAPSNTGELFF. The CDR3 DNA reads as TGTGCCAGCAGTCCTGGACTAGCGCCCTCGAACACCGGGGAGCTGTTTTTT.

V is TRBV11-2 and J is TRBJ2-7; 10 bases are shared with TRBD1. With 5 bases clipped from V and 7 bases from J, the junction kept 5 bases outside the gene matches. This CDR3 has 13 residues. Germline assignment: CDR1 SGHAT and CDR2 FQNNGV. The CDR3 sequence: CASSPTGGWEQYF. The CDR3 region has the DNA TGTGCCAGCAGCCCGACAGGGGGCTGGGAGCAGTACTTC.